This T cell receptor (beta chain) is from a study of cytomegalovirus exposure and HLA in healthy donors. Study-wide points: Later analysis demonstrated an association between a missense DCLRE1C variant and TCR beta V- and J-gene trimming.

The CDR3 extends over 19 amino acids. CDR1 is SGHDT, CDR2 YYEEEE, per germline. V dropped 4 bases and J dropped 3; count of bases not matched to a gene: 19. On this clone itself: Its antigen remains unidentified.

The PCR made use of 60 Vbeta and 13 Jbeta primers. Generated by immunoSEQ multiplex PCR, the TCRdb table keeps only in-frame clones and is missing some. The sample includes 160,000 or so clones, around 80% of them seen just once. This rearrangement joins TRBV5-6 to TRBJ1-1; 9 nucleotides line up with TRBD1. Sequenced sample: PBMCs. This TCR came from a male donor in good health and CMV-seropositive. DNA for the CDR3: TGTGCCAGCAGCCGCCCGGGACAGGGAGTTTGGGGGCGCCACACTGAAGCTTTCTTT. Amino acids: CASSRPGQGVWGRHTEAFF.